A single sample gave rise to the 17 T cell receptor beta chains below, sequenced in a study. TCRdb redid the calling of the RT-PCR reads with MiXCR, one entry per CDR3 protein. The data show fewer than 800,000 distinct CDR3 sequences, 13% to 15% seen once. Material for sequencing was memory CD4+ T cells from blood. These receptor sequences come from a female donor in good health, serving as a healthy control.

This clonotype was detected a few times. V gene TRBV6-8 combines with J gene TRBJ1-5; 8 bases fit TRBD1. From germline, CDR1 is MNHGY and CDR2 SAAAGT. V dropped 5 bases and J dropped 0; count of bases not matched to a gene: 18. There are 20 residues in the CDR3. The DNA of the CDR3 is TGTGCCAGCAGTGAGGGGGACAGGAGGACGAAAAGTTATAGCAATCAGCCCCAGCATTTT. Translated, it gives CASSEGDRRTKSYSNQPQHF.

This clonotype was observed at least ten times. This sequence joins TRBV20-1 and TRBJ2-2; TRBD1 or TRBD2 may be the D gene (6 bases each). V was clipped by 1 base and J by 5 bases, with 14 bases between them. The CDR3 spans 15 residues. The germline CDR1 and CDR2 sequences are DFQATT and SNEGSKA (reference sequence). The CDR3 protein is CSARGFRGATGELFF. CDR3 in DNA: TGCAGTGCTAGAGGTTTTAGGGGGGCAACCGGGGAGCTGTTTTTT.

This clonotype was observed a few times. The J gene is TRBJ2-1, the V gene TRBV28; D unresolved. Trimming took off 6 bases at V and 2 bases at J, with 11 bases between the two ends. The CDR3 is made up of 14 amino acids. Germline loops: CDR1 MDHEN, CDR2 SYDVKM. The chain's CDR3 is CASSGADPYNEQFF. DNA of the CDR3: TGTGCCAGCAGCGGAGCAGATCCCTACAATGAGCAGTTCTTC.

This clonotype was found a few times. The CDR3 ends on some other residue instead of the conserved phenylalanine or tryptophan, so this is likely a read error. The chain is built from TRBV7-2 and TRBJ2-7; 7 nucleotides align to TRBD1. The CDR3 loop spans 13 amino acids. J gave up 6 bases and V 7 bases, and 9 bases lay outside the gene matches. Germline CDR1 is SGHTA and CDR2 is FQGNSA. The CDR3 sequence is CASTEQGVGEQYL. The CDR3 DNA sequence: TGTGCCAGCACGGAGCAGGGGGTAGGCGAGCAGTACCTC.

In its sample, this clonotype was seen a few times. This rearrangement joins TRBV12-3 or TRBV12-4 to TRBJ2-1; no clear D. There are 15 residues in the CDR3. Trimming shortened V by 3 bases and J by 0 bases, and 9 bases separated the two germline ends. The DNA for the CDR3 is TGTGCCAGCAGTTTCGGGCAAGACTCCTACAATGAGCAGTTCTTC. Translating gives CASSFGQDSYNEQFF.

This clonotype was found many times. The rearrangement uses TRBV4-3 and TRBJ2-3; 11 bases match TRBD2. The germline gives CDR1 LGHNA, CDR2 YSLEER. V shed 6 bases and J 6 bases; nucleotides not matched to a gene: 5. This CDR3 spans 14 amino acids. CDR3 protein: CASSKSSGRDTQYF. CDR3 DNA: TGCGCCAGCAGTAAGTCTAGCGGGAGGGATACGCAGTATTTT.

In DNA, the CDR3 is TGTGCCAGCAGCTTCGGACAGACCGGTAACGAGCAGTACTTC. It codes for CASSFGQTGNEQYF. The chain employs TRBV5-8 and TRBJ2-7, with TRBD1 as a possible D gene (6 bases). V was pared by 2 bases and J by 5 bases, with 14 bases between. CDR1 and CDR2 (germline): SGHTS, YDEGEE. CDR3 length equals 14 residues.

Only a few counts were recorded for this clonotype. The V and J genes are TRBV28 and TRBJ2-2; D remains ambiguous. CDR1 and CDR2 from the germline V gene are MDHEN and SYDVKM. This CDR3 spans 12 amino acids. V was pared by 10 bases and J by 4 bases, with 10 bases between. The CDR3: CATAIGTGELFF. The CDR3 nucleotides read TGTGCCACCGCAATTGGCACCGGGGAGCTGTTTTTT.

There are many counts of this clonotype. This chain joins TRBV6-1 and TRBJ1-5; D is uncertain. The V end was cut by 6 bases, the J end by 1 base, with 7 bases between. The CDR3 extends over 13 amino acids. Per germline, CDR1 MNHNS and CDR2 SASEGT. CDR3 sequence (DNA): TGTGCCAGCAGGCTGGTGAGCAATCAGCCCCAGCATTTT. Amino acid sequence: CASRLVSNQPQHF.

This clonotype has just a few counts. The rearrangement uses TRBV7-9 and TRBJ2-1; no clear D. Germline values: CDR1 SEHNR, CDR2 FQNEAQ (reference sequence). V was shortened by 1 base and J by 0 bases, with 10 bases between the two germline ends. The CDR3 is 16 residues long. In DNA, the CDR3 is TGTGCCAGCAGCTTAGGGCATACGAGCTCCTACAATGAGCAGTTCTTC. Its protein is CASSLGHTSSYNEQFF.

This clonotype was picked up many times. The rearrangement links TRBV4-1 to TRBJ1-2; D ambiguous. The length of the CDR3 is 14 residues. Germline values: CDR1 MGHRA, CDR2 YSYEKL. The V gene lost 0 bases and the J gene lost 4 bases, with 9 bases spanning the gap. The CDR3 reads CASSQDRSGYGYTF. In nucleotides, the CDR3 is TGCGCCAGCAGCCAAGATAGATCGGGCTATGGCTACACCTTC.

This chain joins TRBV3-1 and TRBJ2-5; 8 nucleotides agree with TRBD2. Germline trimming cut 5 bases from V and 5 bases from J; bases unmatched to any gene: 10. Per the germline V gene, CDR1 is LGHDT and CDR2 is YNNKEL (reference sequence). The CDR3 is 15 residues long. As DNA, the CDR3 is TGTGCCAGCAGCACATCCGGGACTAGTTATGAGACCCAGTACTTC. Translation: CASSTSGTSYETQYF.

This clonotype showed up many times. The chain recombines TRBV7-2 with TRBJ2-1, with a possible D match to TRBD1 (6 bases). Trimming removed 5 bases at V and 9 bases at J, with 20 bases between. Germline-derived CDR1 and CDR2 are SGHTA and FQGNSA. This CDR3 is built from 15 residues. For the CDR3, the DNA is TGTGCCAGCAGCCCAGCTGGGGGCCGAGGGGGTGAGCAGTTCTTC. This codes for CASSPAGGRGGEQFF.

The rearrangement links TRBV20-1 to TRBJ1-4, with D hard to call. The CDR3 has 13 amino acids. Germline values: CDR1 DFQATT, CDR2 SNEGSKA (reference sequence). Trimming took off 4 bases at V and 1 base at J, with 7 bases between the two ends. The CDR3 nucleotides read TGCAGTGCTAAGGACGAAACTAATGAAAAACTGTTTTTT. It encodes CSAKDETNEKLFF.

The V gene is TRBV7-3, the J gene TRBJ2-2; tentatively, D is TRBD1 or TRBD2 (5 bases each). This CDR3 is 14 amino acids long. Trimming took off 5 bases at V and 2 bases at J, with 9 bases between the two ends. Germline assignment: CDR1 SGHTA and CDR2 FQGTGA. CDR3 sequence: CASSPGPNTGELFF. CDR3 coding DNA: TGTGCCAGCAGCCCGGGACCAAACACCGGGGAGCTGTTTTTT. Drawing the rest from reference TRBV7-3 and TRBJ2-2, the complete variable domain is GAGVSQTPSNKVTEKGKYVELRCDPISGHTALYWYRQSLGQGPEFLIYFQGTGAADDSGLPNDRFFAVRPEGSVSTLKIQRTERGDSAVYLCASSPGPNTGELFFGEGSRLTVL.

This clonotype was detected many times. V gene TRBV5-1 combines with J gene TRBJ2-1; TRBD2 agrees at 10 bases. The J segment lost 8 bases and the V segment lost 1 base, leaving 3 bases of the junction unmatched. Germline V gene lookup returns CDR1 SGHRS and CDR2 YFSETQ. This CDR3 is 14 amino acids long. The CDR3 here is CASSLSLAGDEQFF. DNA for the CDR3: TGCGCCAGCAGCTTGTCCCTAGCGGGAGATGAGCAGTTCTTC.

Only a few counts were recorded for this clonotype. J is TRBJ2-7 and V is TRBV20-1; tentatively, D is TRBD1 or TRBD2 (5 bases each). The CDR3 contains 16 residues. Germline V gene sequence: CDR1 DFQATT, CDR2 SNEGSKA (reference sequence). V was cut by 1 base and J by 7 bases, with 23 bases left in between. The CDR3 nucleotides read TGCAGTGCTAGAGTTCCAGGGTTAATCCAATCGGGGGAGCAGTACTTC. Translated, it gives CSARVPGLIQSGEQYF.